This entry is about one T cell receptor beta chain. Its antigen is undetermined. V shed 6 bases and J shed 8 bases, with 23 bases lying between them. The length of the CDR3 is 16 residues. Time point: persistent/refractory GD, antithyroid drugs over 5 years with positive TRAb. PBMC-derived RNA was used for the TCR library. Graves' disease was diagnosed by American Thyroid Association guidelines. With EDTA tubes as the receptacles, 7.5 to 9 milliliters of peripheral blood were drawn. This sample was taken from a study of regulatory T cells in long-lasting Graves disease. Study-level background: Patients with persistent Graves' disease had over 5 years of antithyroid drugs and persistent TSH receptor antibodies. General study points: TCR diversity was lower in persistent than newly diagnosed Graves' disease.

To make TCR beta libraries, researchers used iRepertoire HTBI primers and Arm-PCR of CDR3 regions. TCRdb reanalysed the multiplex PCR reads using MiXCR and keeps one entry per CDR3 protein. The data show about 430,000 distinct CDR3 sequences, over 20% seen once. The rearrangement links TRBV12-3 or TRBV12-4 to TRBJ2-1, with TRBD2 as a possible D gene (5 bases). The material was peripheral blood mononuclear cells (PBMCs), obtained when the disease was refractory, from a patient treated with antithyroid drugs. This clonotype was sampled from a female donor with Graves disease. CDR3 nucleotide sequence: TGTGCCAGCAGCACAGAACGGGATCACAAAAGGGATGAGCAGTTCTTC. The encoded protein is CASSTERDHKRDEQFF.